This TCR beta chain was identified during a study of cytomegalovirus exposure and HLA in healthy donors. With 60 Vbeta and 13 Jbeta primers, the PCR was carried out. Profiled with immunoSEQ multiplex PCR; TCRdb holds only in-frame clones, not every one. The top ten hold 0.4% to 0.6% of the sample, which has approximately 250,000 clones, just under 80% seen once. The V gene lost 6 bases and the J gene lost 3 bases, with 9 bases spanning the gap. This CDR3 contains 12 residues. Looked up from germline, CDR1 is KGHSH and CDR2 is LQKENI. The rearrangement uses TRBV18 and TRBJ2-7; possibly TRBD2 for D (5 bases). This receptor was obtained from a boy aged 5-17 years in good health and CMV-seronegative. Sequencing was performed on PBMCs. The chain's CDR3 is CASSLEGYEQYF. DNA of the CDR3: TGTGCCAGCTCGTTAGAGGGCTACGAGCAGTACTTC.